Below, 5 T cell receptor beta chains from the same sample are listed, as sequenced in a study of T cell responses to AZD1222 COVID-19 vaccine. The table came from immunoSEQ multiplex PCR; TCRdb's copy has only in-frame clones and leaves some out. The sample lists around 150,000 clones, just over 90% occurring once. This sample comprised peripheral blood, obtained 28 days after the second AZD1222 dose. The receptors shown here come from an adult who received the AZD1222 COVID-19 vaccine.

The J gene is TRBJ1-2, the V gene TRBV30, with D tentatively TRBD1 (5 bases). The CDR3 totals 14 residues. Germline V lookup: CDR1 GTSNPN, CDR2 SVGIG (reference sequence). V was shortened by 0 bases and J by 3 bases, with 11 bases between the two germline ends. The CDR3 region is CAWSVLEGYYGYTF. The DNA of the CDR3 is TGTGCCTGGAGTGTACTGGAGGGGTACTATGGCTACACCTTC.

This CDR3 is CASSPGLSGNTIYF. In DNA, the CDR3 is TGTGCCAGCTCACCAGGGCTCTCTGGAAACACCATATATTTT. The V call is TRBV18, the J call TRBJ1-3, with no clear D. V lost 2 bases, J lost 0 bases, and 5 bases lay in between. This CDR3 comprises 14 residues. The germline CDR1 and CDR2 sequences are KGHSH and LQKENI.

This chain joins TRBV27 and TRBJ2-1, with 7 bases lining up with TRBD1. Trimming cost V 7 bases and J 0 bases; bases outside gene matches: 9. CDR1 is MNHEY, CDR2 SMNVEV, per germline (reference sequence). There are 16 residues in the CDR3. The CDR3, as DNA: TGTGCCAGCAACTACCGACAGGGAAGCTCCTACAATGAGCAGTTCTTC. Translation: CASNYRQGSSYNEQFF.

The CDR3 DNA follows: TGTGCCAGCAGCTCACCGGACAGGGAGAAAAATGGCTACACCTTC. It encodes CASSSPDREKNGYTF. The genes are TRBV7-9 and TRBJ1-2; 8 bases fit TRBD1. The V segment lost 4 bases and the J segment 6 bases; nucleotides outside the gene matches: 10. Germline loops: CDR1 SEHNR, CDR2 FQNEAQ (reference sequence). The CDR3 is made up of 15 amino acids.

The rearrangement uses TRBV3-1 (or the pseudogene TRBV3-2) and TRBJ1-2; D gene unclear. The CDR3 contains 13 residues. Trimming shortened V by 1 base and J by 7 bases, and 10 bases separated the two germline ends. Germline V gene data show CDR1 as LGHDT and CDR2 as YNNKEL (reference sequence). The CDR3 loop is CASSQAPEGGYTF. The CDR3 bases are TGTGCCAGCAGCCAAGCCCCCGAAGGTGGCTACACCTTC.